This T cell receptor (beta chain) was recorded in a study of blood T cell repertoires in COVID-19. Study at large: COVID-19 samples collected from the United States, Italy and Spain covered acute and convalescent phases.

The data were produced by immunoSEQ multiplex PCR, yet TCRdb's version contains in-frame clones alone and is incomplete. Of about 350,000 clones in the sample, approximately 84% were seen once. The ends were cut back, 2 bases at V and 4 bases at J, with 13 bases in the middle. The CDR3 loop spans 15 amino acids. Germline V gene data show CDR1 as MNHEY and CDR2 as SMNVEV (reference sequence). The sequencing input was PBMCs or T cells enriched from blood (not recorded which). The V gene is TRBV27, the J gene TRBJ2-3, with D tentatively TRBD2 (5 bases). This TCR came from a woman aged 25 to 39 who had recovered from COVID-19. The CDR3 spells CASSLVRERPDTQYF. CDR3 in DNA: TGTGCCAGCAGTTTAGTTAGGGAGAGACCAGATACGCAGTATTTT.